Listed below are T cell receptor beta chains from one sample, sequenced in a study of OX40 agonist ivuxolimab in advanced cancers. Some clones are missing from TCRdb's copy, which holds only in-frame ones; the method was immunoSEQ multiplex PCR. This sample yields over 70,000 clones, of which 85% to 95% are seen a single time; around an eighth belongs to the top ten. Material: CD4+ or CD8+ T cells sorted from blood, obtained in a trial of the OX40 agonist ivuxolimab. Receptor source: an adult with an advanced solid tumor such as melanoma, head and neck, liver or kidney cancer. The CDR3 runs from the conserved cysteine through the conserved F or W. D genes are given only for firm matches. A row's size may be missing; if present it is once, few, many or a size class.

D: TRBD1
V: TRBV19
size: NA
J: TRBJ1-5
CDR3: CASSIDPDREGQPQHF
DNA: TGTGCCAGTAGTATAGATCCGGACAGGGAGGGACAGCCCCAGCATTTT

D: NA
V: TRBV4-2
size: NA
J: TRBJ1-1
CDR3: CASSRDSEAFF
DNA: TGTGCCAGCAGCCGCGACAGTGAAGCTTTCTTT

D: NA
V: TRBV7-9
size: NA
J: TRBJ2-7
CDR3: CASSSPGGSGEQYF
DNA: TGTGCCAGCAGCTCGCCCGGTGGGTCCGGCGAGCAGTACTTC

D: NA
V: TRBV14
size: NA
J: TRBJ2-7
CDR3: CASSQERYEQYF
DNA: TGTGCCAGCAGCCAAGAGAGGTACGAGCAGTACTTC

D: NA
V: TRBV4-1
size: NA
J: TRBJ2-1
CDR3: CASSQGRSVNEQFF
DNA: TGCGCCAGCAGCCAAGGAAGGTCCGTAAATGAGCAGTTCTTC

D: NA
V: TRBV29-1
size: NA
J: TRBJ2-5
CDR3: CSVSVNEETQYF
DNA: TGCAGCGTGTCCGTCAACGAGGAGACCCAGTACTTC

D: NA
V: TRBV4-1
size: once
J: TRBJ1-3
CDR3: CASSQVQISGNTIYF
DNA: TGCGCCAGCAGCCAAGTACAGATTTCTGGAAACACCATATATTTT

D: NA
V: TRBV2
size: NA
J: TRBJ1-2
CDR3: CASSEGPFSGDLTNYGYTF
DNA: TGTGCCAGCAGTGAAGGTCCGTTTAGCGGGGACCTTACTAACTATGGCTACACCTTC

D: NA
V: TRBV9
size: NA
J: TRBJ2-1
CDR3: CASSKRTLAGAYNEQFF
DNA: TGTGCCAGCAGCAAACGAACCTTAGCAGGAGCCTACAATGAGCAGTTCTTC

D: NA
V: TRBV7-9
size: few
J: TRBJ1-2
CDR3: CASSPEPNYGYTF
DNA: TGTGCCAGCAGCCCGGAACCTAACTATGGCTACACCTTC

D: NA
V: TRBV13
size: NA
J: TRBJ2-7
CDR3: CASSQGQAYEQYF
DNA: TGTGCCAGCAGCCAAGGTCAGGCCTACGAGCAGTACTTC

D: NA
V: TRBV6-5
size: NA
J: TRBJ1-1
CDR3: CASSYSGVGTEAFF
DNA: TGTGCCAGCAGTTACTCAGGGGTCGGGACTGAAGCTTTCTTT

D: NA
V: TRBV9
size: NA
J: TRBJ2-7
CDR3: CASSDGTSEQYF
DNA: TGTGCCAGCAGCGACGGGACGTCCGAGCAGTACTTC

D: NA
V: TRBV11-2
size: NA
J: TRBJ2-7
CDR3: CASSPYSYSYEQYF
DNA: TGTGCCAGCAGCCCGTATAGTTACTCCTACGAGCAGTACTTC

D: TRBD2
V: TRBV7-3
size: few
J: TRBJ2-1
CDR3: CASSPRLASSYNEQFF
DNA: TGTGCCAGCAGCCCTCGACTAGCTAGCTCCTACAATGAGCAGTTCTTC

D: NA
V: TRBV9
size: NA
J: TRBJ2-1
CDR3: CASSVDERSSYNEQFF
DNA: TGTGCCAGCAGCGTAGATGAGCGGAGCTCCTACAATGAGCAGTTCTTC

D: NA
V: TRBV28
size: NA
J: TRBJ2-7
CDR3: CASSSGFATYEQYF
DNA: TGTGCCAGCAGTTCGGGATTTGCGACCTACGAGCAGTACTTC

D: TRBD1
V: TRBV4-1
size: once
J: TRBJ1-5
CDR3: CASSQARTGGYSNQPQHF
DNA: TGCGCCAGCAGCCAAGCGAGGACAGGGGGTTATAGCAATCAGCCCCAGCATTTT

D: NA
V: TRBV6-5
size: NA
J: TRBJ2-7
CDR3: CAISDVAYEQYF
DNA: TGTGCCATCAGTGACGTAGCCTACGAGCAGTACTTC

D: NA
V: TRBV9
size: NA
J: TRBJ2-1
CDR3: CASRGASNNEQFF
DNA: TGTGCCAGCAGGGGAGCCTCGAACAATGAGCAGTTCTTC

D: NA
V: TRBV12-5
size: NA
J: TRBJ1-2
CDR3: CASGLPPPLGPTYGYTF
DNA: TGTGCTAGTGGTTTGCCCCCTCCGTTGGGGCCAACCTATGGCTACACCTTC

D: NA
V: TRBV7-6
size: NA
J: TRBJ2-2
CDR3: CASSLRRSGELFF
DNA: TGTGCCAGCAGCTTAAGACGGAGCGGGGAGCTGTTTTTT

D: TRBD2
V: TRBV27
size: NA
J: TRBJ2-7
CDR3: CASRTPRESSYEQYF
DNA: TGTGCCAGCAGGACCCCGCGGGAGAGCTCCTACGAGCAGTACTTC

D: TRBD1
V: TRBV4-3
size: NA
J: TRBJ2-7
CDR3: CASSQSLSGTGAYEQYF
DNA: TGCGCCAGCAGCCAAAGTCTATCCGGGACAGGCGCCTACGAGCAGTACTTC

D: TRBD2
V: TRBV4-1
size: NA
J: TRBJ2-7
CDR3: CASSTRTSGGYEQYF
DNA: TGCGCCAGCAGCACCCGGACTAGCGGGGGCTACGAGCAGTACTTC

D: TRBD1
V: TRBV25-1
size: NA
J: TRBJ2-1
CDR3: CASSRDRGIDEQFF
DNA: TGTGCCAGCTCCCGGGACAGGGGTATCGATGAGCAGTTCTTC

D: NA
V: TRBV6-6
size: NA
J: TRBJ2-7
CDR3: CASSYNTYEQYF
DNA: TGTGCCAGCAGTTACAATACCTACGAGCAGTACTTC

D: NA
V: TRBV7-9
size: NA
J: TRBJ2-7
CDR3: CASSLAAEQYF
DNA: TGTGCCAGCAGCTTAGCGGCCGAGCAGTACTTC

D: NA
V: TRBV19
size: NA
J: TRBJ1-1
CDR3: CASSIAGGTEAFF
DNA: TGTGCCAGTAGTATAGCCGGGGGCACTGAAGCTTTCTTT

D: TRBD1
V: TRBV5-1
size: NA
J: TRBJ1-3
CDR3: CASSPGTGGHNTIYF
DNA: TGCGCCAGCAGCCCGGGGACAGGGGGCCATAACACCATATATTTT